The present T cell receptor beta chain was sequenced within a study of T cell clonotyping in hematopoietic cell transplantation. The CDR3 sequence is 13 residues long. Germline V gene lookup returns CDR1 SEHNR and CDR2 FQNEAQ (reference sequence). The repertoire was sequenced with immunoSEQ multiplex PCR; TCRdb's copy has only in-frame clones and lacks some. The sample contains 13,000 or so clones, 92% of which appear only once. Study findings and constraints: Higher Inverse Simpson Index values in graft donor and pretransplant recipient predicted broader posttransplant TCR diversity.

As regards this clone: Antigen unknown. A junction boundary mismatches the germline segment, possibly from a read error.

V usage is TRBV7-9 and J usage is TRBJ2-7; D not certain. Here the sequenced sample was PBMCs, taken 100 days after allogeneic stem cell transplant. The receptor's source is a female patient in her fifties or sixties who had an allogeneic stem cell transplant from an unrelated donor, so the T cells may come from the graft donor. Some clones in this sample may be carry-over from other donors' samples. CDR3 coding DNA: TGTGCCAGCAGCTCGACCGGGTCCTCCGAGCAGTACTTC. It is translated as CASSSTGSSEQYF.